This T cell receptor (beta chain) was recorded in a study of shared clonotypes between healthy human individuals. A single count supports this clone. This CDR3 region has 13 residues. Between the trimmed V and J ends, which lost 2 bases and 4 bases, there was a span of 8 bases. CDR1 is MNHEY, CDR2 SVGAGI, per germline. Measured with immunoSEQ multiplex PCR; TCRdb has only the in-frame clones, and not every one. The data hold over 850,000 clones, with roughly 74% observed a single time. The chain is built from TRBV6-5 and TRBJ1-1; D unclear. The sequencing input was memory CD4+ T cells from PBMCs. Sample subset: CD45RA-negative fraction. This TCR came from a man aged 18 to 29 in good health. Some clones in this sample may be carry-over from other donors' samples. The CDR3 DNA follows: TGTGCCAGCAGTTACGGTCTCAGCACTGAAGCTTTCTTT. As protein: CASSYGLSTEAFF.